This T cell receptor (beta chain) was captured in a study of cytomegalovirus exposure and HLA in healthy donors. Background on the study: Of about 390 genotyped donors, 75% to 90% grouped in the Caucasian-associated ancestry cluster.

The PCR had 60 Vbeta and 13 Jbeta primers. Repertoires were generated with immunoSEQ multiplex PCR, while TCRdb's copy carries only in-frame clones and drops some. The top ten hold roughly 10% of the sample, which has 150,000 to 200,000 clones, roughly 77% seen once. Findings and limits, study-wide: Later analysis suggested most CMV-associated TCR beta chains were HLA-restricted. A prior analysis recorded that most TCR beta V segments were productive about 87% or about 30% of the time. Fewer N-insertions (relative to the approximately 700-donor mean) were reportedly seen in an Asian-associated ancestry cluster in a later analysis.

V gave up 6 bases and J gave up 6 bases; unmatched junction bases: 2. The CDR3 is 11 residues long. Germline V CDR1 and CDR2: DFQATT, SNEGSKA (reference sequence). Of note for this clone: Its matching antigen is unknown.

The chain has TRBV20-1 and TRBJ2-3; 8 bases fit TRBD2. The sequencing sample was made of PBMCs. The source of this sequence is a man between 18 and 35 years old in good health and CMV-seropositive. Here the CDR3 reads CSAGLVDTQYF. CDR3 in DNA: TGCAGTGCGGGACTAGTTGATACGCAGTATTTT.